These 11 T cell receptor beta chains were all obtained from the same sample, sequenced in a study of blood T cell repertoires in COVID-19. Some clones are missing from TCRdb's copy, which holds only in-frame ones; the method was immunoSEQ multiplex PCR. The sample has nearly 250,000 clones, more than 75% seen once. The sequenced material came from peripheral blood. The receptors originated from a woman aged 60-75 years who had recovered from COVID-19.

This clone was seen only a few times. The chain is built from TRBV4-3 and TRBJ2-7, with TRBD2 matching 7 bases. Germline V gene lookup returns CDR1 LGHNA and CDR2 YSLEER. The V gene end was trimmed by 1 base and the J gene end by 0 bases; junction bases not matched to a gene: 3. The CDR3 totals 15 residues. The CDR3 DNA follows: TGCGCCAGCAGCCAAGGCACTAGCGACTCCTACGAGCAGTACTTC. Translating it yields CASSQGTSDSYEQYF.

This clone was observed a handful of times. The V gene is TRBV6-4, the J gene TRBJ1-2, with D hard to call. The germline V gene encodes CDR1 MRHNA and CDR2 SNTAGT. Trimming took off 5 bases at V and 0 bases at J, with 7 bases between the two ends. This CDR3 region has 13 residues. The CDR3 DNA reads as TGTGCCAGCAGTCGCGGAGCTAACTATGGCTACACCTTC. Its translation: CASSRGANYGYTF.

The chain has TRBV3-1 (or the pseudogene TRBV3-2) and TRBJ1-2; 10 nucleotides align to TRBD1. The CDR3 is 21 amino acids. From germline, CDR1 is LGHDT and CDR2 YNNKEL (reference sequence). V trimming: 0 bases; J trimming: 3 bases; junction bases outside the gene matches: 19. CDR3 DNA: TGTGCCAGCAGCCAAGAAAGGGCTCGGGACAGGGGCCCCGCGAGGGACTATGGCTACACCTTC. Translating gives CASSQERARDRGPARDYGYTF.

This sequence joins TRBV5-8 and TRBJ1-6; D possibly corresponds to TRBD1 (5 bases). Germline V gene data show CDR1 as SGHTS and CDR2 as YDEGEE. This CDR3 is built from 15 residues. Deletions cut 5 bases from V and 5 bases from J, with 14 bases between. In nucleotides, the CDR3 is TGTGCCAGCAGGGTGTGGGGGGTCCATAATTCACCCCTCCACTTT. As protein: CASRVWGVHNSPLHF.

The chain is built from TRBV6-4 and TRBJ2-2; TRBD1 is a possible D gene (6 bases). CDR1 is MRHNA and CDR2 is SNTAGT in the germline V gene. The V gene lost 6 bases and the J gene lost 3 bases, with 11 bases spanning the gap. The CDR3 is 14 amino acids. The CDR3 bases are TGTGCCAGCAGCACGACAGGATACACCGGGGAGCTGTTTTTT. Encoded protein: CASSTTGYTGELFF.

The J gene is TRBJ2-3, the V gene TRBV11-2, with D perhaps matching TRBD1 (7 bases). Trimming left V 5 bases short and J 8 bases short, with 11 bases between. The CDR3 length is 12 residues. From germline, CDR1 is SGHAT and CDR2 FQNNGV. As DNA, the CDR3 is TGTGCCAGCAGCCAGGGGGGTGGTACGCAGTATTTT. Translated, it gives CASSQGGGTQYF.

This clone turned up a few times. J is TRBJ1-1 and V is TRBV19; D gene ambiguous. From germline, CDR1 is LNHDA and CDR2 SQIVND (reference sequence). Trimming left V 6 bases short and J 8 bases short, with 22 bases between. The CDR3 totals 15 residues. The CDR3 coding sequence is TGTGCCAGTAGGGCCGGAGGAGGAGGTCGTCTAGAAGCTTTCTTT. Encoded protein: CASRAGGGGRLEAFF.

The chain carries TRBV24-1 and TRBJ2-7; 9 bases map to TRBD1. The CDR3 is 13 amino acids. Germline-derived CDR1 and CDR2 are KGHDR and SFDVKD. Trimming cost V 4 bases and J 7 bases; bases outside gene matches: 4. The CDR3 bases are TGTGCCACCAGTGAACAGGGGGCGGGAGAGCAGTACTTC. Residues: CATSEQGAGEQYF.

This chain connects TRBV4-3 to TRBJ1-6; a weak D match, TRBD1 (6 bases). The V gene lost 4 bases and the J gene lost 7 bases, with 17 bases spanning the gap. This CDR3 has 16 residues. CDR1 is LGHNA, CDR2 YSLEER, per germline. CDR3 in amino acids: CASSLNTGRGNSPLHF. As DNA, the CDR3 is TGCGCCAGCAGCCTCAACACCGGCAGGGGCAATTCACCCCTCCACTTT.

The chain uses TRBV5-1 and TRBJ1-2; 12 nucleotides line up with TRBD1. The CDR3 runs 17 residues. CDR1 is SGHRS, CDR2 YFSETQ, per germline. The J segment lost 5 bases and the V segment lost 2 bases, leaving 10 bases of the junction unmatched. CDR3 region: CASSFTGTGGVSYGYTF. CDR3 nucleotide sequence: TGCGCCAGCAGCTTTACCGGGACAGGGGGCGTGAGTTATGGCTACACCTTC.

The rearrangement links TRBV5-8 to TRBJ1-1, with a tentative D call TRBD1 (5 bases). The CDR3 consists of 12 residues. The germline V gene encodes CDR1 SGHTS and CDR2 YDEGEE. Trimming removed 4 bases at V and 7 bases at J, with 11 bases between. The chain's CDR3 is CASSPPTDEAFF. The DNA of the CDR3 is TGTGCCAGCAGCCCGCCGACAGATGAAGCTTTCTTT.